This T cell receptor (beta chain) stems from a study of blood T cell repertoires in COVID-19. Background on the study: Spain, Italy and the United States supplied samples that represented acute and convalescent COVID-19.

The CDR3 is made up of 11 amino acids. Germline assignment: CDR1 LNHDA and CDR2 SQIVND (reference sequence). Trimming cost V 10 bases and J 4 bases, with 10 bases left between them. As handled by the study authors: Cell counts per sample came from amplifying reference gene primers. Profiled with immunoSEQ multiplex PCR; TCRdb holds only in-frame clones, not every one. The DNA gave D and trimming, while V, J and clone size come from that table. This table has about 130,000 clones, roughly 69% appearing once. This receptor was taken from a woman between 65 and 79 years old with acute or convalescent COVID-19. The specimen sequenced was peripheral blood. The rearrangement links TRBV19 to TRBJ2-5, with unresolved D. CDR3 coding DNA: TGTGCCACCAGGATAGGAGAGACCCAGTACTTC. Protein: CATRIGETQYF. Full variable domain (missing parts from reference TRBV19 and TRBJ2-5): DGGITQSPKYLFRKEGQNVTLSCEQNLNHDAMYWYRQDPGQGLRLIYYSQIVNDFQKGDIAEGYSVSREKKESFPLTVTSAQKNPTAFYLCATRIGETQYFGPGTRLLVL.